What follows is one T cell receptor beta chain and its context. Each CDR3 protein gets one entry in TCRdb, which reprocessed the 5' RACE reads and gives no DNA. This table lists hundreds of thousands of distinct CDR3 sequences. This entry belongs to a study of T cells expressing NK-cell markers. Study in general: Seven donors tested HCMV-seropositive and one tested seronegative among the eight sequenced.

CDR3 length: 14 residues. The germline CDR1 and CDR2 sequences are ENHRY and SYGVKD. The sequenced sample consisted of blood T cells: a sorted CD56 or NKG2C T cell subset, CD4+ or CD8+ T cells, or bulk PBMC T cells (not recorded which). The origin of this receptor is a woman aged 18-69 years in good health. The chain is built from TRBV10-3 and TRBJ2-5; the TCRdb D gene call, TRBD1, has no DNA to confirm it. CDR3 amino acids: CAISPGQVKETQYF.